Presented here are 8 T cell receptor beta chains from one specimen sequenced in a study of CD4 T cells in relation to SARS-CoV-2 and coronaviruses. No antigen has been identified for these receptors. Libraries were prepared by immunoSEQ multiplex PCR; TCRdb keeps only in-frame clonotypes and omits some of them. The table shows under 30,000 clones, with about three quarters occurring only once. The unexposed donors gave CD4+ T cells in about 2010-2019, prior to COVID-19. Isolation of CD4+ T cells took place after around 11 days in culture. The sequenced sample consisted of CD4+ T cells from PBMCs, cultured in vitro. The receptors shown here come from a human donor in good health.

The sample holds one count of this clone. The J gene is TRBJ1-1, the V gene TRBV24-1; 8 bases match TRBD1. The CDR3 totals 12 residues. Germline V gene lookup returns CDR1 KGHDR and CDR2 SFDVKD. Losses at the gene ends were 5 bases for V and 8 bases for J; bases not matched to a gene: 3. The CDR3 bases are TGTGCCACCAGTGGGGCAGGGGGCGAAGCTTTCTTT. Translated, it gives CATSGAGGEAFF.

The V gene is TRBV7-8, the J gene TRBJ1-5, with TRBD1 as a possible D gene (5 bases). The CDR3 sequence is 17 residues long. Trimming pared 1 base from V and 2 bases from J, leaving 15 bases between. CDR1 and CDR2 from the germline V gene are SGHVS and FQNEAQ. CDR3 DNA: TGTGCCAGCAGCTTAGGTTTTAGGGGCGGGCGCAATCAGCCCCAGCATTTT. Protein product: CASSLGFRGGRNQPQHF.

The rearrangement joins TRBV28 to TRBJ1-6, with D unclear. Trimming took off 5 bases at V and 4 bases at J, with 3 bases between the two ends. Per germline, CDR1 MDHEN and CDR2 SYDVKM. The length of the CDR3 is 12 residues. The CDR3 spells CASSLYNSPLHF. The CDR3 region has the DNA TGTGCCAGCAGTCTTTATAATTCACCCCTCCACTTT.

J is TRBJ2-6 and V is TRBV30; D is possibly TRBD1 (5 bases). The V gene lost 3 bases and the J gene lost 4 bases, with 10 bases spanning the gap. Germline CDR1 reads GTSNPN; CDR2 reads SVGIG (reference sequence). The CDR3 is 14 amino acids. CDR3 sequence (DNA): TGTGCCTGGAGCTATTGGGGCGGGGCCAACGTCCTGACTTTC. Translating it yields CAWSYWGGANVLTF.

This chain links TRBV7-9 with TRBJ2-5, with a possible D match to TRBD2 (5 bases). Deletions cut 6 bases from V and 4 bases from J, with 15 bases between. In germline, CDR1 is SEHNR, CDR2 FQNEAQ (reference sequence). The CDR3 covers 14 residues. The CDR3 protein is CASRSTLALETQYF. CDR3 sequence (DNA): TGTGCCAGCAGGTCAACTCTAGCATTAGAGACCCAGTACTTC.

This chain links TRBV6-5 with TRBJ2-7, with 11 nucleotides matching TRBD1. Trimming at V came to 6 bases and at J to 6 bases, leaving 4 bases not matched to a gene. This CDR3 comprises 13 residues. Germline CDR1 MNHEY, CDR2 SVGAGI. The CDR3 loop reads CASSRGQGGEQYF. DNA for the CDR3: TGTGCCAGCAGCCGGGGACAGGGGGGCGAGCAGTACTTC.

The CDR3 coding sequence is TGTGCCAGCAGTTACTCGATTCTGGAGGCCCAGTACTTC. Translating gives CASSYSILEAQYF. The V call is TRBV6-2 or TRBV6-3, the J call TRBJ2-5, with a possible D match to TRBD2 (5 bases). The V and J ends lost 0 bases and 9 bases respectively, with 11 bases between them. Per the germline V gene, CDR1 is MNHEY and CDR2 is SVGEGT. The CDR3 length is 13 residues.

This clone has a single count. The V gene is TRBV18, the J gene TRBJ2-7, with 7 bases matching TRBD2. V lost 2 bases and J lost 6; bases outside the gene matches: 7. This CDR3 is built from 14 residues. Germline assignment: CDR1 KGHSH and CDR2 LQKENI. CDR3 nucleotides: TGTGCCAGCTCACCAACTAGCGATTATTCCGAGCAGTACTTC. Protein: CASSPTSDYSEQYF.